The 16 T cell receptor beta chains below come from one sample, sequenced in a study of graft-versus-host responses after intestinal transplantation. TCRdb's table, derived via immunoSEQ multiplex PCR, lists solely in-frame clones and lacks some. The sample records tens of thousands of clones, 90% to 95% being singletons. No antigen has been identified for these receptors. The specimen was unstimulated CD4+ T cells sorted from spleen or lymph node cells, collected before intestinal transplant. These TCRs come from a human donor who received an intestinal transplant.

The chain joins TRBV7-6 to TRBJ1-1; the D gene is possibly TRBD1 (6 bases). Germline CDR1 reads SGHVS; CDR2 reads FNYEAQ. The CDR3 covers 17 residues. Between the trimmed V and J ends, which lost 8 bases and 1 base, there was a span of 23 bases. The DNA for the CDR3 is TGTGCCAGCTTAAAAGGGCAGGGGATGGGAGCGAACACTGAAGCTTTCTTT. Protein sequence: CASLKGQGMGANTEAFF.

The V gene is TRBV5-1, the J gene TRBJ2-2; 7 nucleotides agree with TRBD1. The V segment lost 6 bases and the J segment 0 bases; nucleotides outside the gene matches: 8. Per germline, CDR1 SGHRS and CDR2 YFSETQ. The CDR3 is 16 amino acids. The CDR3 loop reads CASTRGPYPNTGELFF. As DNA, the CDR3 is TGCGCCAGCACGAGGGGGCCCTATCCGAACACCGGGGAGCTGTTTTTT. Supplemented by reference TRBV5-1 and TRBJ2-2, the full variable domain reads KAGVTQTPRYLIKTRGQQVTLSCSPISGHRSVSWYQQTPGQGLQFLFEYFSETQRNKGNFPGRFSGRQFSNSRSEMNVSTLELGDSALYLCASTRGPYPNTGELFFGEGSRLTVL.

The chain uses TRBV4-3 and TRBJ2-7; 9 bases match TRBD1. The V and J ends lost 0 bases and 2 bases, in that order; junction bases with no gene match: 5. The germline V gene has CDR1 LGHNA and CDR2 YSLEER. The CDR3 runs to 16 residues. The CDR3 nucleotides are TGCGCCAGCAGCCAAGATTGGACAGGGGCCCCCTACGAGCAGTACTTC. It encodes CASSQDWTGAPYEQYF.

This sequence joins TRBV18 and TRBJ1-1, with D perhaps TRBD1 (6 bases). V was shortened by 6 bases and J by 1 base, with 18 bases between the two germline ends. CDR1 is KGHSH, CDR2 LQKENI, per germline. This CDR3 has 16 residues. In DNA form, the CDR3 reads TGTGCCAGCTCGCAACAGCCGACAGGCAGGAACACTGAAGCTTTCTTT. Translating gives CASSQQPTGRNTEAFF.

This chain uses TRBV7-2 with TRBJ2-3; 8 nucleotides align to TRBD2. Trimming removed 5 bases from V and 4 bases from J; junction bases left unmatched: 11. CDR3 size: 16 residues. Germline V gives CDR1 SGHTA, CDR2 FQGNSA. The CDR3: CASSLRRGGGADTQYF. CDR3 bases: TGTGCCAGCAGCCTACGACGGGGGGGCGGGGCAGATACGCAGTATTTT.

This CDR3 is CASSLVTEGSGNTIYF. The CDR3 bases are TGTGCCAGCAGCTTAGTTACGGAGGGGTCTGGAAACACCATATATTTT. This rearrangement joins TRBV7-9 to TRBJ1-3; weak D call: TRBD1 (5 bases). The V and J ends lost 1 base and 1 base respectively, with 11 bases between them. The CDR3 runs to 16 residues. Germline V gene sequence: CDR1 SEHNR, CDR2 FQNEAQ (reference sequence).

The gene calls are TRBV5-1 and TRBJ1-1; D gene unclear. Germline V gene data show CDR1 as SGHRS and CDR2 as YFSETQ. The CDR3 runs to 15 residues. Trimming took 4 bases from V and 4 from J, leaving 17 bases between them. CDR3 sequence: CASSPLGVRGTEAFF. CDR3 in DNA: TGCGCCAGCAGCCCTTTAGGTGTACGGGGCACTGAAGCTTTCTTT.

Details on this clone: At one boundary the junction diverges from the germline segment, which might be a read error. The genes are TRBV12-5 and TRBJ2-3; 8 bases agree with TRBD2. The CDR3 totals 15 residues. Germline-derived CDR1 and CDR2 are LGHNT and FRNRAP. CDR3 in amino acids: CASRASGSLTDMQYF. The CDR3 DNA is TGTGCTAGTCGCGCTAGCGGGTCCTTGACAGATATGCAGTATTTT.

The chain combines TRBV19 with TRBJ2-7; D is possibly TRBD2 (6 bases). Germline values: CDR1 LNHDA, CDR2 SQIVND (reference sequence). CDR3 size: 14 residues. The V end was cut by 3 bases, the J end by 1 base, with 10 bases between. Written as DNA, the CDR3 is TGTGCCAGTAGTATGACTAGTGGGTCCTACGAGCAGTACTTC. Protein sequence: CASSMTSGSYEQYF.

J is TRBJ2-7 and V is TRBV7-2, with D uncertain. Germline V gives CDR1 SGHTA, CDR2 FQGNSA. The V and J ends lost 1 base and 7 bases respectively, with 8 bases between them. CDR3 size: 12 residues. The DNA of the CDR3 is TGTGCCAGCAGCTTAGAAAGGAGAGAGCAGTACTTC. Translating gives CASSLERREQYF.

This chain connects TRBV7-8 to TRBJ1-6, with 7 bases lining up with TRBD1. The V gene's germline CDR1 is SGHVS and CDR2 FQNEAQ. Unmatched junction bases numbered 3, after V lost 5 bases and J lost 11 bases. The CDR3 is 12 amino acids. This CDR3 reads CASSQGGAPLHF. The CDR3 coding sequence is TGTGCCAGCAGCCAGGGGGGCGCACCCCTCCACTTT.

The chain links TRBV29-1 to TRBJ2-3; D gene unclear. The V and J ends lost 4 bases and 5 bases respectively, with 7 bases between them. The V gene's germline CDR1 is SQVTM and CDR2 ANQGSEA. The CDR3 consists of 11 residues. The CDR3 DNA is TGCAGCGTTGCCATTGTAGATACGCAGTATTTT. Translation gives CSVAIVDTQYF.

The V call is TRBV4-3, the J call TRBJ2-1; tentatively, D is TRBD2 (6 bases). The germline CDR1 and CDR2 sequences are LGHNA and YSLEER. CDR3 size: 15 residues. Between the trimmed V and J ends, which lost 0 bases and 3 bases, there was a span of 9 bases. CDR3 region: CASSQEEGGYNEQFF. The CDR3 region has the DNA TGCGCCAGCAGCCAAGAAGAGGGAGGCTACAATGAGCAGTTCTTC.

CDR3 sequence: CASSQDWGQPDTQYF. CDR3 DNA sequence: TGCGCCAGCAGCCAAGACTGGGGACAGCCAGATACGCAGTATTTT. This chain uses TRBV4-1 with TRBJ2-3; 7 bases agree with TRBD1. CDR3 length: 15 residues. CDR1 is MGHRA and CDR2 is YSYEKL in the germline V gene. Unmatched junction bases numbered 4, after V lost 0 bases and J lost 4 bases.

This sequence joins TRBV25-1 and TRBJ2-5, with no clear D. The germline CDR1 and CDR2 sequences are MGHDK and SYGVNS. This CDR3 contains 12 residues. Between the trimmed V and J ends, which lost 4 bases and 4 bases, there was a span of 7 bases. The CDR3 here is CASSAPGETQYF. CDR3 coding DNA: TGTGCCAGCAGTGCCCCGGGAGAGACCCAGTACTTC.

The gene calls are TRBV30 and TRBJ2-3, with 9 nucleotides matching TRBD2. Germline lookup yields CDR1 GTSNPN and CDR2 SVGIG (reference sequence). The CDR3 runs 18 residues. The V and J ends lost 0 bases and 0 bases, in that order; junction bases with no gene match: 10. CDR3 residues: CAWSVGAGGTTSTDTQYF. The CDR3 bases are TGTGCCTGGAGTGTAGGTGCGGGGGGGACCACTAGCACAGATACGCAGTATTTT.